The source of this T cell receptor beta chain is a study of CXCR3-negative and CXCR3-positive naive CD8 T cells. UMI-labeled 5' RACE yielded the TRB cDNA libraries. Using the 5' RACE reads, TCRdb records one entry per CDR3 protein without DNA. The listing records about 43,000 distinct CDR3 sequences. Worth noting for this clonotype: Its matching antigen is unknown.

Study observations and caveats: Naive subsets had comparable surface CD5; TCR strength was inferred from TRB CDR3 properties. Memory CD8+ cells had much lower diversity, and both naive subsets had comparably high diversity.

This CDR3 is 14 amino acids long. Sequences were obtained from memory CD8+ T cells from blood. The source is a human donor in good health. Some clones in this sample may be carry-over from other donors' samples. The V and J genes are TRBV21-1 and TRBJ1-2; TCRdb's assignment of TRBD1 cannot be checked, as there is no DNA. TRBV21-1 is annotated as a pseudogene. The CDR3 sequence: CASSKVRSGDGYTF.